This T cell receptor (beta chain) was sequenced for a study of regulatory T cells in long-lasting Graves disease. The time point was: newly diagnosed GD, antithyroid drugs for less than 3 months. The authors made the TCR library using RNA they extracted from PBMCs. According to the study, TCR beta libraries were built with iRepertoire HTBI primers and CDR3-region Arm-PCR. Using its own MiXCR run on the multiplex PCR reads, TCRdb lists one record per CDR3 protein. Of around 460,000 distinct CDR3 sequences in the sample, 14% are singletons; the top ten hold approximately 15%. The germline V gene has CDR1 SGHRS and CDR2 YFSETQ. Trimming took off 4 bases at V and 4 bases at J, with 18 bases between the two ends. This CDR3 is built from 15 residues. These records were also assigned to another study, of T cells in Graves' hyperthyroidism and ophthalmopathy.

The sample in question was peripheral blood mononuclear cells (PBMCs), obtained at new diagnosis, from a patient treated with antithyroid drugs. The receptor was derived from a woman aged 45-65 years with Graves disease. The rearrangement links TRBV5-1 to TRBJ2-7; D gene ambiguous. The CDR3 protein is CASSPALEIPYEQYF. The DNA for the CDR3 is TGCGCCAGCAGCCCTGCCCTCGAGATACCATACGAGCAGTACTTC.